This TCR beta chain came from a study of blood T cell repertoires in COVID-19 (dated by TCRdb to 2020 to 2021). About the study as a whole: Samples covering the acute and convalescent phases of COVID-19 were provided by collaborators in the United States, Italy and Spain. Samples came from the ongoing ImmuneRACE study (first 160 participants) plus 1,254 subjects from 6 global collaborators. Deeply sampled blood TCRbeta repertoires from subjects exposed to, actively infected with, or recovered from COVID-19 were included in the dataset. The material from the prospective study consisted of cDNA or gDNA derived from T cells, B-cell-depleted T cells, or PBMCs. The repertoires were released in a freely available public database intended as a resource for research on the immune response to SARS-CoV-2. Nearly every sample came with metadata listing a de-identified subject ID, COVID-19 status, age in years and sex. HLA class I and class II types, where available, came from metadata supplied by the sample provider rather than from assay-based typing. Overall results and qualifications from the work: The amount of clinical and demographic metadata varied by source and participant and was provided uncurated.

Via the germline V gene, CDR1 is MNHEY and CDR2 SVGAGI. The CDR3 runs 13 residues from the cysteine to the phenylalanine. The retained sequence is limited to the CDR3, 39 bases, with the frame set at the first base. V drops 6 bases and J drops 3 bases, leaving 12 bases in between. TCRbeta CDR3 regions were amplified from genomic DNA using the immunoSEQ Assay, a bias-controlled multiplex PCR. The published analysis was carried out like this. The number of nucleated cells in each sample was estimated by amplification of reference gene primers within the assay. Sequence reads were collapsed and filtered to measure the absolute abundance of every unique TCRbeta CDR3 rearrangement. For each sample, productive Simpson clonality was calculated as the square root of Simpson's diversity index over productive rearrangements. TCRdb holds this immuneACCESS table with in-frame rearrangements only. Some clones are missing; in checked studies, unresolved V genes explain under half, and the rest has no known cause. The V and J calls and clone size were taken over from that table, and D and trimming were inferred from the DNA. The sample data list just under 45,000 clones, and around 80% of these were observed just once. The ten most abundant clones make up less than 50% of the sample.

Collaborating institutions collected whole blood in K2EDTA tubes following their own protocols. For TCRbeta analysis, collaborators shipped samples in one of three forms: frozen whole blood, isolated PBMCs, or DNA extracted from either of those sample types. Notes on this clone: There is no known antigen for this receptor. Base qualities are not at hand, and no much larger clone is one base apart.

This TCR derives from a human donor in a cohort sampled during active COVID-19. The sequenced material came from peripheral blood. The chain is assembled from TRBV6-5 and TRBJ2-7, and TRBD1 may be the D gene, going by 6 matching bases. Read as DNA, the sequence is TGTGCCAGCAGAGTCGACAGGCGCTACGAGCAGTACTTC. Its product reads: CASRVDRRYEQYF.